This T cell receptor (beta chain) appears in the sequencing data of a study of follicular helper T cells after annual influenza vaccination. Turning to the study itself: Across the 2013-2014, 2014-2015 and 2015-2016 vaccination seasons, some subjects were resampled. Findings and caveats of the study: Recurrent ICOS+CD38+ cTfh clonotypes included tetramer and AIM influenza-specific ones.

Repertoires were generated with immunoSEQ multiplex PCR, while TCRdb's copy carries only in-frame clones and drops some. The repertoire holds over a thousand clones, with roughly two thirds as singletons. Concerning this clone: Its target is unknown.

Time point defined: 2014-2015 season, 7 days after vaccination. Donors with HIV/AIDS, active malignancy, immunomodulators or active illness were excluded. The CDR3 runs to 17 residues. V lost 2 bases, J lost 0 bases, and 17 bases lay in between. The germline V gene encodes CDR1 SGHRS and CDR2 YFSETQ. The material was CXCR5+ CD38+ circulating T follicular helper cells from blood, obtained 7 days after influenza vaccination. The subset denotes: circulating Tfh, non-naive CD4+CXCR5+PD-1+ (ICOS+CD38+ or ICOS-CD38-). This clonotype was obtained from an adult who received the influenza vaccine. J is TRBJ2-5 and V is TRBV5-1; possible D gene TRBD1, 6 bases. The CDR3 is CASSFGYTQGNQETQYF. The CDR3 DNA sequence: TGCGCCAGCAGCTTTGGATACACTCAGGGGAACCAAGAGACCCAGTACTTC.